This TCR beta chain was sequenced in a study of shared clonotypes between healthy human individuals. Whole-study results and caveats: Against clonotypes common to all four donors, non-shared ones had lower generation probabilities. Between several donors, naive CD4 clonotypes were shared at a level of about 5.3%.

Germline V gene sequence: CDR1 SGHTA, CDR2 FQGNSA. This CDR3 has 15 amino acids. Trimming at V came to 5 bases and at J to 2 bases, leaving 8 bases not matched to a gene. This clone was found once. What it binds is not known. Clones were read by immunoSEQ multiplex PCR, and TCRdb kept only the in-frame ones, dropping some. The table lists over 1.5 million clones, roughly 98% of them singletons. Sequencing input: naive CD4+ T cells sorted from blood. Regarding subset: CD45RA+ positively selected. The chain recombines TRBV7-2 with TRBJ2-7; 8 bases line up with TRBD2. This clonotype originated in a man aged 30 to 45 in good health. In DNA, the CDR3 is TGTGCCAGCAGCCCCGCAGCGGGAGACCCCTACGAGCAGTACTTC. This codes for CASSPAAGDPYEQYF.